This T cell receptor beta chain was documented in a study of identical twins. Study outcomes and limitations: Invariant MAIT and iNKT cells are populations that could partly confound zero-insertion analyses. Out-of-frame alpha sequences common to twins exhibited an excess of low generation probability.

Each donor was a healthy Caucasian. The length of the CDR3 is 16 residues. V lost 4 bases to trimming and J lost 8 bases; unmatched junction nucleotides: 10. Germline V CDR1 and CDR2: SGHDT, YYEEEE. In this sample, this clonotype turned up a few times. As yet, its antigen is unknown. A template switching step contributed a universal primer site, while unique molecular identifiers were present in the cDNA. TCRdb itself ran the 5' RACE reads through MiXCR, one entry per CDR3 protein. The repertoire includes some 500,000 distinct CDR3 sequences, 14% of them detected once, and about 0.53% sits in the top ten. This same sample was also part of a study on yellow fever vaccine responses in identical twins.

The sequence was collected from a young woman in good health. The chain has TRBV5-6 and TRBJ2-1, with 12 bases that match TRBD2. Specimen: CD4+ T cells sorted from blood. CDR3 nucleotides: TGTGCCAGCAGCCCCAGACTAGCGGGAGTGGGGCATGAGCAGTTCTTC. Its translation is CASSPRLAGVGHEQFF.